A single sample is the source of the 6 T cell receptor beta chains below, sequenced in a study of shared clonotypes between healthy human individuals (dated by TCRdb to about 2020). Libraries were built with the immunoSEQ multiplex PCR assay. Held by TCRdb, this immuneACCESS table contains in-frame sequences only and omits some clones. Under half of the omission traces to an unresolved V gene where checked; the cause of the rest is unknown. Within this sample are around 2.5 million clones, with 93% of them counted one time only. Approximately 0.36% of the sample lies in the top ten. The sample taken for sequencing was naive CD4+ T cells from PBMCs. The label giving this sample's cell subset or site can be read as: CD45RA+ positively selected. These receptors originate from a man aged 18-30 years in good health. Some clones in this sample may be carry-over from other donors' samples.

With regard to this clone: This CDR3 is also generated by other DNA sequences in the sample. The rearrangement joins TRBV5-1 to TRBJ1-2; unclear D gene. The CDR3 consists of 13 residues. Looked up from germline, CDR1 is SGHRS and CDR2 is YFSETQ. V dropped 4 bases and J dropped 5 bases, with 12 bases sitting between them. CDR3 DNA: TGCGCCAGCAGCAGCACTGCCAATTATGGCTACACCTTC. Encoded protein: CASSSTANYGYTF.

The V and J genes are TRBV11-2 and TRBJ2-5; a possible D gene is TRBD1 (5 bases). CDR3 length: 14 amino acids. The germline gives CDR1 SGHAT, CDR2 FQNNGV. The V and J ends lost 4 bases and 2 bases respectively, with 11 bases between them. The CDR3 region has the DNA TGTGCCAGCAGCTCCCGACAGCCTCAAGAGACCCAGTACTTC. Translated, it gives CASSSRQPQETQYF.

This chain links TRBV4-2 with TRBJ2-7, with 7 bases identical to TRBD2. The CDR3 consists of 17 residues. The germline V gene encodes CDR1 LGHNA and CDR2 YNFKEQ. V lost 3 bases, J lost 0 bases, and 11 bases stayed unmatched. The CDR3 nucleotides read TGTGCCAGCAGCCACGCCCGAGGATGGGGGGGCTCCTACGAGCAGTACTTC. Translating gives CASSHARGWGGSYEQYF.

This rearrangement joins TRBV29-1 to TRBJ2-1; TRBD2 aligns across 8 bases. Unmatched junction bases numbered 15, after V lost 8 bases and J lost 3 bases. Germline V gives CDR1 SQVTM, CDR2 ANQGSEA. The CDR3 runs 16 residues. In nucleotides, the CDR3 is TGCAGCTTCCGAGGCTTAGCGGGATGGGGCTACAATGAGCAGTTCTTC. Residues: CSFRGLAGWGYNEQFF.

The chain recombines TRBV5-1 with TRBJ2-5; a possible D gene is TRBD1 (6 bases). The germline V gene encodes CDR1 SGHRS and CDR2 YFSETQ. The germline V and J ends were trimmed by 3 bases and 5 bases, with 14 bases remaining between them. This CDR3 has 14 amino acids. DNA for the CDR3: TGCGCCAGCAGCTCGTTACAGGGACCTGAGACCCAGTACTTC. Protein sequence: CASSSLQGPETQYF.

This chain joins TRBV11-2 and TRBJ1-2; maybe TRBD1 (5 bases). The CDR3 sequence is 13 residues long. Looked up from germline, CDR1 is SGHAT and CDR2 is FQNNGV. V lost 5 bases and J lost 3, with 10 bases in between. This CDR3 reads CASSPQVYYGYTF. The CDR3 DNA sequence: TGTGCCAGCAGCCCACAGGTGTACTATGGCTACACCTTC.